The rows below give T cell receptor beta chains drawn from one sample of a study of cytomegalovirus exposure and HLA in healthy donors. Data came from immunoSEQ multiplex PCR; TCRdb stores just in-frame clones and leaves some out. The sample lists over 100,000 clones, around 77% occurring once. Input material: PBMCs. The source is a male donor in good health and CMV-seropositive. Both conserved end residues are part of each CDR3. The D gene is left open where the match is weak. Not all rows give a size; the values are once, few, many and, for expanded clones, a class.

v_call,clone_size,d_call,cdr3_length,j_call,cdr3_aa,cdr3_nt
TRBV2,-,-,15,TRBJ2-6,CATGTSRSGANVLTF,TGTGCCACCGGGACATCCCGCTCTGGGGCCAACGTCCTGACTTTC
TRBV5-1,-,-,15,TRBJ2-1,CASSLVRSSYNEQFF,TGCGCCAGCAGCTTGGTGCGTTCCTCCTACAATGAGCAGTTCTTC
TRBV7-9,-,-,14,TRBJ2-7,CASSLARESYEQYF,TGTGCCAGCAGCTTAGCGAGGGAGTCCTACGAGCAGTACTTC
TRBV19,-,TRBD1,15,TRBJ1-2,CASSIVLDRGLSYTF,TGTGCCAGTAGTATAGTCTTGGACAGGGGTTTGAGCTACACCTTC
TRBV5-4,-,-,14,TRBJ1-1,CASSLALMNTEAFF,TGTGCCAGCAGTCTTGCCCTAATGAACACTGAAGCTTTCTTT
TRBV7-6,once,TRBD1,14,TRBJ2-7,CASSLGDSLYEQYF,TGTGCCAGCAGCTTAGGGGACAGTCTCTACGAGCAGTACTTC
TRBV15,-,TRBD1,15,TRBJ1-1,CATSREGQENTEAFF,TGTGCCACCAGCAGAGAAGGACAGGAGAACACTGAAGCTTTCTTT
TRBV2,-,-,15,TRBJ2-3,CASSDGGIRTDTQYF,TGTGCCAGCAGTGACGGGGGAATCCGCACAGATACGCAGTATTTT
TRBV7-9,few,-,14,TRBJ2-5,CASSLFASQETQYF,TGTGCCAGCAGCTTATTCGCCAGCCAAGAGACCCAGTACTTC
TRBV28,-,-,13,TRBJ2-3,CASSEDFTDTQYF,TGTGCCAGCAGTGAGGACTTCACAGATACGCAGTATTTT
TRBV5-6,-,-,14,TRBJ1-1,CASSLDSGNTEAFF,TGTGCCAGCAGCTTGGACTCGGGGAACACTGAAGCTTTCTTT
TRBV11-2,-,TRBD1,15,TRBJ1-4,CASSLSGTGNEKLFF,TGTGCCAGCAGCTTATCCGGGACAGGAAATGAAAAACTGTTTTTT
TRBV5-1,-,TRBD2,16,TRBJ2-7,CASSPVSGGSSYEQYF,TGCGCCAGCAGCCCCGTTTCAGGCGGGAGCTCCTACGAGCAGTACTTC
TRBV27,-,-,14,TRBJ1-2,CASSPPDSMSGYTF,TGTGCCAGCAGTCCCCCCGACAGTATGAGCGGCTACACCTTC
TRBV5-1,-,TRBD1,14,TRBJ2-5,CASSLPDRVETQYF,TGCGCCAGCAGCTTACCTGACAGGGTAGAGACCCAGTACTTC
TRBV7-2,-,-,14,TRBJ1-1,CASSLAGRGIEAFF,TGTGCCAGCAGCTTAGCCGGTCGAGGGATTGAAGCTTTCTTT
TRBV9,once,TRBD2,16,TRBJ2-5,CASSVGPGGSQETQYF,TGTGCCAGCAGCGTAGGGCCGGGGGGAAGCCAAGAGACCCAGTACTTC
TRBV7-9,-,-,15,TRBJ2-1,CASSLGRAGLNEQFF,TGTGCCAGCAGCTTAGGCAGGGCGGGGCTCAATGAGCAGTTCTTC
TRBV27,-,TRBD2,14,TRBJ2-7,CASSPGGGPREQYF,TGTGCCAGCAGTCCCGGGGGGGGGCCTAGGGAGCAGTACTTC
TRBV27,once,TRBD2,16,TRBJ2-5,CASSPGLAVTQETQYF,TGTGCCAGCAGTCCGGGACTAGCGGTGACACAAGAGACCCAGTACTTC
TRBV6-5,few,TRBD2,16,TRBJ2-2,CASSYAGGPNTGELFF,TGTGCCAGCAGTTACGCGGGAGGCCCGAACACCGGGGAGCTGTTTTTT
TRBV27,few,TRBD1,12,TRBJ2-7,CASRDRVYEQYF,TGTGCCAGCAGGGACAGGGTCTACGAGCAGTACTTC
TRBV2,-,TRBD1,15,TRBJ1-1,CASSAQGGDYTEAFF,TGTGCCAGCAGTGCACAGGGGGGGGATTACACTGAAGCTTTCTTT
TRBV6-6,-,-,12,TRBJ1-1,CASSDTGSEAFF,TGTGCCAGCAGCGACACAGGGTCTGAAGCTTTCTTT
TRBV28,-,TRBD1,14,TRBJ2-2,CASRGTGETGELFF,TGTGCCAGCAGAGGGACAGGGGAGACCGGGGAGCTGTTTTTT
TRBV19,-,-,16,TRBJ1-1,CASSMGAQSMNTEAFF,TGTGCCAGTAGTATGGGAGCTCAGAGCATGAACACTGAAGCTTTCTTT